This is a list of T cell receptor beta chains from one sample in a study of T-cell reconstitution after alpha-beta-depleted transplantation in children. TCRdb reanalysed the PCR reads using MiXCR and keeps one entry per CDR3 protein. Counted here are around 360,000 distinct CDR3 sequences, 10% occurring once; the ten biggest clones make up 2% to 2.5%. The material sequenced was PBMCs from the stem cell graft donor, taken from the stem cell graft. Source of these receptors: a human donor who donated a stem cell graft to a child with acute lymphoblastic leukemia. Each CDR3 is given with its conserved first and last residue. A D gene is named only where the DNA matches it firmly. Size is omitted from some rows. Given values are once, few, many or a class for expanded clones.

>many|NA|TRBV4-3|TRBJ2-7
TGCGCCAGCAGCCAAGAGACTAGATCCTACGAGCAGTACTTC
CASSQETRSYEQYF
>few|NA|TRBV12-3/TRBV12-4|TRBJ2-7
TGTGCCAGCAGTCGAAACGATGTCTCCTACGAGCAGTACTTC
CASSRNDVSYEQYF
>many|TRBD1|TRBV29-1|TRBJ2-5
TGCAGCGTTGTGTCTAGGGGGCTTAGTGGGTTGATGGAGACCCAGTACTTC
CSVVSRGLSGLMETQYF
>few|TRBD1|TRBV5-1|TRBJ1-1
TGCGCCAGCAGCTTGGGGACAGGAGATGAAGCTTTCTTT
CASSLGTGDEAFF
>NA|NA|TRBV28|TRBJ1-5
TGTGCCAGCTCAGAGGAGGGTCACACAGATACGCAGCATTTT
CASSEEGHTDTQHF
>few|NA|TRBV20-1|TRBJ2-2
TGCAGTGCGAGACCTCGTTATCAGCGAGCGAACACCGGGGAGCTGTTTTTT
CSARPRYQRANTGELFF
>NA|NA|TRBV7-8|TRBJ2-7
TGTGCCAGCAGCTTAGAGGCGACCCCGAGCTCCTACGAGCAGTACTTC
CASSLEATPSSYEQYF
>NA|NA|TRBV29-1|TRBJ1-2
TGCAGCGTTGGGGCAGGGCAGGACTATGGCTACACCTTC
CSVGAGQDYGYTF
>few|TRBD2|TRBV5-1|TRBJ2-7
TGCGCCAGCAGCTTGTCCCCCCACAAAGCGGGAGCGGTAGGGGAGGACGAGCAGTACTTC
CASSLSPHKAGAVGEDEQYF
>many|NA|TRBV29-1|TRBJ2-2
TGCAGCGTTGAACCCATTCAGGGCACCGGGGAGCTGTTTTTT
CSVEPIQGTGELFF
>few|NA|TRBV20-1|TRBJ2-2
TGCAGTGCTAGGTCCCAAGTGTCCGGGGAGCTGTTTTTT
CSARSQVSGELFF
>many|NA|TRBV10-2|TRBJ2-5
TGCGCCAGCAGGGCGACAGGGTTACTAGCGGAGCAAGAGACCCAGTACTTC
CASRATGLLAEQETQYF
>NA|TRBD2|TRBV7-6|TRBJ2-2
TGTGCCAGCAGCGTTAGCGGGTTCACCGGGGAGCTGTTTTTT
CASSVSGFTGELFF
>few|TRBD2|TRBV7-2|TRBJ2-7
TGTGCCAGCAGCTGGACCCCTAGCGGGAGGGGCGACGAGCAGTACTTC
CASSWTPSGRGDEQYF
>NA|NA|TRBV13|TRBJ2-3
TGTGCCAGCAGCCACTCGGCGGAGGGGGATACGCAGTATTTT
CASSHSAEGDTQYF
>many|NA|TRBV12-3/TRBV12-4|TRBJ2-5
TGTGCCAGCAGTTTAAGAGGTCTAGTTGAGACCCAGTACTTC
CASSLRGLVETQYF
>few|NA|TRBV11-2|TRBJ2-2
TGTGCCAGCAGCCCACCGGGACTCCCTTCCGGGGAGCTGTTTTTT
CASSPPGLPSGELFF
>many|NA|TRBV9|TRBJ2-1
TGTGCCAGCAGCCCACCCAACTACAATGAGCAGTTCTTC
CASSPPNYNEQFF
>many|TRBD1|TRBV27|TRBJ2-3
TGTGCCAGTCATACCGGGACAGAGACAGATACGCAGTATTTT
CASHTGTETDTQYF
>many|NA|TRBV5-1|TRBJ2-7
TGCGCCAGCAGTCACCGTCAGAGTTACTACGAGCAGTACTTC
CASSHRQSYYEQYF
>many|TRBD2|TRBV4-1|TRBJ2-7
TGCGCCAGCAGCCAAGATCTCCTAGCGGAGTACTACGAGCAGTACTTC
CASSQDLLAEYYEQYF
>many|NA|TRBV12-3/TRBV12-4|TRBJ2-7
TGTGCCAGCAGTCGTACTAGCCCCTACGAGCAGTACTTC
CASSRTSPYEQYF
>few|NA|TRBV5-1|TRBJ2-6
TGCGCCAGCAGACGGGGAGGAACTGGGGCCAACGTCCTGACTTTC
CASRRGGTGANVLTF
>NA|TRBD1|TRBV20-1|TRBJ1-2
TGCAGTGCTAGTATACAGGGGTCTAACTATGGCTACACCTTC
CSASIQGSNYGYTF
>NA|NA|TRBV20-1|TRBJ2-7
TGCAGTGCTAGAGTGGTGGGTGTCTACGAGCAGTACTTC
CSARVVGVYEQYF